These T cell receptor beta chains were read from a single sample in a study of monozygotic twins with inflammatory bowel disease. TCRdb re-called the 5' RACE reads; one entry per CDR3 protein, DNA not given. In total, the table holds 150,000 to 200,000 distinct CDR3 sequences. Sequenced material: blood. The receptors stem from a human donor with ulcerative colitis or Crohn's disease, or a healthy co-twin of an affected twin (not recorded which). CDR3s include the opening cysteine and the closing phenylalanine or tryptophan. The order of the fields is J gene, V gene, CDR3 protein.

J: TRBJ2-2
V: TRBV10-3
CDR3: CAISDAGQVLGELFF

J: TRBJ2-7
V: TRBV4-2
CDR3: CASSQVSLREQYF

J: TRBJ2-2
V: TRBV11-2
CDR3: CASAGTHANTGELFF

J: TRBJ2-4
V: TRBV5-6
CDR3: CASSSPLLAKNIQYF

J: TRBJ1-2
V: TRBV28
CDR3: CASSFGITIVGYTF

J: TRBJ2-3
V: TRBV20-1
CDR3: CSARHQLGTDTQYF

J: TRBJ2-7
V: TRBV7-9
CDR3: CASSLIRGRAYEQYF

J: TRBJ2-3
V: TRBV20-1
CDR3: CSASALQGEAGVTDTQYF

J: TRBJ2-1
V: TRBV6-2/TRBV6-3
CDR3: CASSKQGSAYNEQFF

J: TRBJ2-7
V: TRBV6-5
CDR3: CASSYRSSYEQYF

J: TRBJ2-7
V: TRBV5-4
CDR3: CASSLDRFPYEQYF

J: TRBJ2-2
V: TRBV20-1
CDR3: CSARFGGAGDTGELFF

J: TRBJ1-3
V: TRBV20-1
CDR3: CSARSGPEIGNTIYF

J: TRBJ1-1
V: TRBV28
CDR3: CASSTPPGNTEAFF

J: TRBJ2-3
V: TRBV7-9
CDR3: CASSLLGGVEYF

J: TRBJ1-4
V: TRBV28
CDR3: CASTRGGEKLFF

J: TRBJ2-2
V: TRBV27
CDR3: CASSFPTGELFF

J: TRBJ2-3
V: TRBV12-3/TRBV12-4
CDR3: CASSLVLTGLADTQYF

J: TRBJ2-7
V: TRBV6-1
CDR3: CASRWGQSNEQYF

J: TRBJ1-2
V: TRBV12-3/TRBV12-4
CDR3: CASSLRARVGGYTF

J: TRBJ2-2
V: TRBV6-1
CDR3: CASSGRRSTGELFF

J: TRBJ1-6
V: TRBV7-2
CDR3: CASSLAEGFSPLHF

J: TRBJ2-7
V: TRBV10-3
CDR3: CAISEGTYYEQYF